A selection of T cell receptor beta chains follows, all from one sample in a study of blood T cell repertoires in COVID-19. Profiling relied on immunoSEQ multiplex PCR, and the TCRdb table lists in-frame clones only, not all of them. The top ten clones hold 4.5% to 7.5% of a sample with about 160,000 clones, 70% to 90% of them seen once. Sequencing used PBMCs or T cells enriched from blood (not recorded which). These TCRs come from a man aged 40-50 years who had recovered from COVID-19. The conserved cysteine and the conserved F or W are not part of the CDR3 here. Expanded clones are given a class, and other clones once, few, many or no size at all.

>few|TRBV15
ATTANTGGGQPQH
>NA|TRBV27
ASTTGGGNTEAF
>NA|TRBV5-1
ASSLEGLNYGYT
>once|TRBV5-1
ASSGRDSLNEKLF
>NA|TRBV7-8
ASSPTGAGGYT
>NA|TRBV2
ASSVLDRAYNEQF
>NA|TRBV6-2/TRBV6-3
ASSYMGVGGSTDTQY
>NA|TRBV7-2
ASSRGGKAGELF
>few|TRBV2
ASSDNRDSYEQY
>NA|TRBV4-1
ASSQNPLAGAYEQY
>NA|TRBV5-4
ASSSSTPGNSPLH
>once|TRBV2
ASRQGREKAKNIQY
>NA|TRBV10-2
ASSKGHSGSQY
>few|TRBV7-8
ASRPWDRYNEQF
>NA|TRBV12-5
ASGWGTGTDTQY
>NA|TRBV18
ASSLAYRLPGENEKLF